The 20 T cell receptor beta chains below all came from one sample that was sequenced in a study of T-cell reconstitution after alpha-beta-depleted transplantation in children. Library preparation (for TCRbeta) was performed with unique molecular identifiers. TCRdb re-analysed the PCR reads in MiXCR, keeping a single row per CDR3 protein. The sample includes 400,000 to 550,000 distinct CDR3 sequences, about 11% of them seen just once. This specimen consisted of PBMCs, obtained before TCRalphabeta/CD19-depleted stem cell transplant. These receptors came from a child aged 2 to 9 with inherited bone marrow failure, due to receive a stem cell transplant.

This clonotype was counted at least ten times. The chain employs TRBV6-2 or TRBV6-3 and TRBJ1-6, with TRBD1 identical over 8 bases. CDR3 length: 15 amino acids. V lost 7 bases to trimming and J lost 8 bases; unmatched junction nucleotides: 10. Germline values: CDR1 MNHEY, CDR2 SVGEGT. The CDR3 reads CASNLDREEDSPLHF. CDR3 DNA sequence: TGTGCCAGCAACCTGGACAGGGAAGAAGATTCACCCCTCCACTTT.

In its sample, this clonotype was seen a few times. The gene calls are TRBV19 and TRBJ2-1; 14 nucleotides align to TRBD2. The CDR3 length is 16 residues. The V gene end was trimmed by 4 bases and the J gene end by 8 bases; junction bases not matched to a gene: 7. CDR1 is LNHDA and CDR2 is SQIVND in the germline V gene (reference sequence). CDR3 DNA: TGTGCCAGTAGTAAGAGGACTAGCGGGAGGTTGGATGAGCAGTTCTTC. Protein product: CASSKRTSGRLDEQFF.

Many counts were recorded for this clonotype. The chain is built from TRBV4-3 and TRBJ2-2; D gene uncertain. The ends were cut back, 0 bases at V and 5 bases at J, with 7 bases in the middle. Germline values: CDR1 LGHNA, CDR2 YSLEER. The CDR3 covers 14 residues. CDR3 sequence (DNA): TGCGCCAGCAGCCAAGAGGGTCGGACCGGGGAGCTGTTTTTT. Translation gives CASSQEGRTGELFF.

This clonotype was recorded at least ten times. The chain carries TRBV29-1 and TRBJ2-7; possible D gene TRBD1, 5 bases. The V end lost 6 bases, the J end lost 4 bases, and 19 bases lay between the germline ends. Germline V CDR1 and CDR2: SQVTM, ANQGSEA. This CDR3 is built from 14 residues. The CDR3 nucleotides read TGCAGCGTGGACACCGGGCCAAATTCTTACGAGCAGTACTTC. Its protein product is CSVDTGPNSYEQYF.

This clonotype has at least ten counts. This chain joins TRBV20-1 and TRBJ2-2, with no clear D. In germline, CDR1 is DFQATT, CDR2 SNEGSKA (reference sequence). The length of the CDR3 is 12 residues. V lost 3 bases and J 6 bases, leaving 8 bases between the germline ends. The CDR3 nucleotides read TGCAGTGCTAGGGCTTGGGCCGGGGAGCTGTTTTTT. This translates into CSARAWAGELFF.

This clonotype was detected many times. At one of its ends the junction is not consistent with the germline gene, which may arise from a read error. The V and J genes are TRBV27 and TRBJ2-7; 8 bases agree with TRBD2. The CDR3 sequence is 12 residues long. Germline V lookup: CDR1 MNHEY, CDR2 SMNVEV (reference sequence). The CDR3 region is CASSPRAGELYF. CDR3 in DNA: TGTGCCAGCAGCCCAAGAGCGGGGGAGCTGTACTTC.

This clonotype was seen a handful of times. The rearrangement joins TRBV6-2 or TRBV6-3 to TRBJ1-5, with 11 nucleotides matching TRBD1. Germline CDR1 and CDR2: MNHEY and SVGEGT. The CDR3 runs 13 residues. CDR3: CGTGTGGNQPQHF. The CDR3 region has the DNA TGTGGAACCGGGACAGGGGGGAATCAGCCCCAGCATTTT.

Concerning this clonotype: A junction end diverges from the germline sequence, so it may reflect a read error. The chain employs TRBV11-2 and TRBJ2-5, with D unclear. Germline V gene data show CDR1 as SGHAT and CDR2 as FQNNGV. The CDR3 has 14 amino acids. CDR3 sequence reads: CASSLVSTQETQHF. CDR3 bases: TGTGCCAGCAGCTTGGTATCCACCCAAGAGACCCAGCACTTC.

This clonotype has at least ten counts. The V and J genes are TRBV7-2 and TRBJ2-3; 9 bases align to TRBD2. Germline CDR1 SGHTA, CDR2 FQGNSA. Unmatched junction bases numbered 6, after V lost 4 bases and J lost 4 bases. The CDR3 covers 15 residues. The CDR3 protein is CASSSEGLAADTQYF. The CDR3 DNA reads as TGTGCCAGCAGCTCAGAGGGACTAGCAGCAGATACGCAGTATTTT.

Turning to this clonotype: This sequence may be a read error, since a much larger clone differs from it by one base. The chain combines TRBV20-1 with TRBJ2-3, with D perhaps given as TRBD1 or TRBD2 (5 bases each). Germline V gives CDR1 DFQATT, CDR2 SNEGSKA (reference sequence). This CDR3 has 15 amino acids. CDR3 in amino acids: CSASGLSRGTHTQYF. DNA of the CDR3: TGCAGTGCTAGCGGGTTATCGAGGGGCACACATACGCAGTATTTT.

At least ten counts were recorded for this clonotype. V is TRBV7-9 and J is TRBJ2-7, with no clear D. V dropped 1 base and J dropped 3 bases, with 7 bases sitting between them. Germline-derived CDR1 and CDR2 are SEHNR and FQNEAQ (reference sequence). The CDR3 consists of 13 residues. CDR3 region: CASSLDMGYEQYF. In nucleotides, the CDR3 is TGTGCCAGCAGCTTAGATATGGGCTACGAGCAGTACTTC.

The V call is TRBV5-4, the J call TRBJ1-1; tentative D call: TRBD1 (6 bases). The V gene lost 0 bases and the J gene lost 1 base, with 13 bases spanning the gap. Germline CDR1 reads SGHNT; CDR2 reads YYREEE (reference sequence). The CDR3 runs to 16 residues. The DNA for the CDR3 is TGTGCCAGCAGCTTGGGACAGGACCTAGGGAACACTGAAGCTTTCTTT. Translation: CASSLGQDLGNTEAFF. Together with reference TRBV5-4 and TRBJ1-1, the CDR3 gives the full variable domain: ETGVTQSPTHLIKTRGQQVTLRCSSQSGHNTVSWYQQALGQGPQFIFQYYREEENGRGNFPPRFSGLQFPNYSSELNVNALELDDSALYLCASSLGQDLGNTEAFFGQGTRLTVV.

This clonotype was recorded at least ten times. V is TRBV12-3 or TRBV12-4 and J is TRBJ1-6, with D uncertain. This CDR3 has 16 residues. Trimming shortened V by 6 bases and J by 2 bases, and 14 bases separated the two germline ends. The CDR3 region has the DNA TGTGCCAGCAGCACCTTGCCGGACCCCTATAATTCACCCCTCCACTTT. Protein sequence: CASSTLPDPYNSPLHF.

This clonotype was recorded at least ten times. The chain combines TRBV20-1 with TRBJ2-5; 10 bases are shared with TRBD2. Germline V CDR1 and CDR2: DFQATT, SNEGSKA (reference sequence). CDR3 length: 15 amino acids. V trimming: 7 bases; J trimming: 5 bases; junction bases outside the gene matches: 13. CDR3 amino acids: CSGTAGLAGAETQYF. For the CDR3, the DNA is TGCAGTGGCACCGCGGGGCTAGCGGGAGCTGAGACCCAGTACTTC.

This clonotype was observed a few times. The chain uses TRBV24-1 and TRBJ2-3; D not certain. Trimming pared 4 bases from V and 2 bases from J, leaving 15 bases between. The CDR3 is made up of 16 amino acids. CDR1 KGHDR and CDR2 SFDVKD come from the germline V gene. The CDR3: CATSESVGLPTDTQYF. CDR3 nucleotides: TGTGCCACCAGTGAAAGTGTAGGGCTCCCCACAGATACGCAGTATTTT.

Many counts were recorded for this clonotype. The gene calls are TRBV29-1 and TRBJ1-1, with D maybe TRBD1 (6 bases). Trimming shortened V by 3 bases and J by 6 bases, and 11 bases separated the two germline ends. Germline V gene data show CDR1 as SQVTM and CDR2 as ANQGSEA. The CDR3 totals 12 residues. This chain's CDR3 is CSVDWGQSEAFF. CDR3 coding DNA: TGCAGCGTTGACTGGGGGCAATCTGAAGCTTTCTTT.

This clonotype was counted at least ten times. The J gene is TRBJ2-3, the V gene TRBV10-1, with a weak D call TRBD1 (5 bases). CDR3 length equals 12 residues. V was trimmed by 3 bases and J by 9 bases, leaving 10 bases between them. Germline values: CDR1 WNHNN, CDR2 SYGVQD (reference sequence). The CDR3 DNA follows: TGCGCCAGCAGTGATCACAGGCGAACGCAGTATTTT. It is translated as CASSDHRRTQYF.

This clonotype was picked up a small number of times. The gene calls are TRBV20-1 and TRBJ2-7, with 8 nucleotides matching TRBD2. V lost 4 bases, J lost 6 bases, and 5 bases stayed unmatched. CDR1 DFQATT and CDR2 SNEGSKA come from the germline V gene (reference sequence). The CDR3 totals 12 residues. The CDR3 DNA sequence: TGCAGTGCTACGACTAGCGCCGGCGAGCAGTACTTC. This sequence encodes CSATTSAGEQYF.

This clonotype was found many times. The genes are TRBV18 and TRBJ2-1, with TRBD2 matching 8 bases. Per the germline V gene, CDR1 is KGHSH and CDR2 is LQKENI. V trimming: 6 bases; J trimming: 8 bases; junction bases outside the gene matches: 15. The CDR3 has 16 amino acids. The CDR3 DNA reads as TGTGCCAGCTCTCCCCCGACTAGCGCACGTTTCCATGAGCAGTTCTTC. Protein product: CASSPPTSARFHEQFF. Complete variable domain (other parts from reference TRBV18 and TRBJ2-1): NAGVMQNPRHLVRRRGQEARLRCSPMKGHSHVYWYRQLPEEGLKFMVYLQKENIIDESGMPKERFSAEFPKEGPSILRIQQVVRGDSAAYFCASSPPTSARFHEQFFGPGTRLTVL.

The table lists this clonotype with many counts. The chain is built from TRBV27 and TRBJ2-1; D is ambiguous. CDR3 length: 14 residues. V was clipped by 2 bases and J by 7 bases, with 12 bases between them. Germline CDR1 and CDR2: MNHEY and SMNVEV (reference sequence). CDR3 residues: CASSLLPIVNEQFF. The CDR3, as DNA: TGTGCCAGCAGTTTACTTCCTATCGTGAATGAGCAGTTCTTC.